Below are 14 T cell receptor beta chains sequenced from a single sample in a study of breast tumors, draining lymph nodes, adjacent tissues. Samples came from axillary lymph nodes draining the breast cancer. TCRdb re-derived calls from the multiplex PCR reads in MiXCR, one entry per CDR3 protein. The table lists around 150,000 distinct CDR3 sequences, approximately 20% of them singletons, with roughly 2.7% in the top ten. The sequenced material came from axillary lymph node tissue. The source of these receptors is a female donor with breast cancer. Some clones in this sample may be carry-over from other donors' samples.

This clonotype was seen a single time. Since a much larger clone is just one base distant, this may be a read error. In DNA, the CDR3 is TGTGCCAGCAGCCATGGGGGCAGGGGGCGATACGAGCAGTACTTC. This encodes CASSHGGRGRYEQYF. The chain combines TRBV3-1 with TRBJ2-7; 8 bases match TRBD1. The CDR3 length is 15 residues. Trimming at V came to 3 bases and at J to 4 bases, leaving 8 bases not matched to a gene. Germline CDR1 and CDR2: LGHDT and YNNKEL (reference sequence).

This clonotype appeared a single time. Possible read error: a much larger clone is one base away. The CDR3 does not close with the conserved phenylalanine or tryptophan, likely indicating a read error. This rearrangement joins TRBV6-5 to TRBJ2-3; 9 bases align to TRBD1. V shed 1 base and J 0 bases; nucleotides not matched to a gene: 2. CDR3 length: 16 amino acids. CDR1 MNHEY and CDR2 SVGAGI come from the germline V gene. The CDR3 loop reads CASSYLGQGSTDTQYS. In DNA form, the CDR3 reads TGTGCCAGCAGTTACTTGGGACAGGGTAGCACAGATACGCAGTATTCT.

Notes on this clonotype: A read error may account for a junction end that differs from germline. The V call is TRBV19, the J call TRBJ2-7; D is undetermined. CDR1 LNHDA and CDR2 SQIVND come from the germline V gene (reference sequence). This CDR3 has 13 amino acids. This CDR3 reads CASGIQVNYEQYF. CDR3 sequence (DNA): TGTGCCAGTGGTATCCAGGTCAACTACGAGCAGTACTTC.

A note on this clonotype: This sequence may be a read error, since a much larger clone differs from it by one base. This chain connects TRBV10-2 to TRBJ2-4, with D possibly being TRBD1 or TRBD2 (6 bases each). CDR3 length: 15 amino acids. Looked up from germline, CDR1 is WSHSY and CDR2 is SAAADI. The DNA for the CDR3 is TGCGCCAGCACTGAGAGGGGGGAAGCCAAAAACATTCAGTACTTC. Translation: CASTERGEAKNIQYF.

This clonotype was recorded at least ten times. The rearrangement joins TRBV7-2 to TRBJ1-2; no reliable D call. The CDR3 extends over 14 amino acids. Per germline, CDR1 SGHTA and CDR2 FQGNSA. V gave up 5 bases and J gave up 1 base, with 11 bases separating them. The CDR3 sequence: CASSPGGFNYGYTF. The DNA of the CDR3 is TGTGCCAGCAGCCCCGGCGGGTTTAACTATGGCTACACCTTC.

This clonotype was counted at least ten times. This sequence joins TRBV20-1 and TRBJ2-1; 10 nucleotides line up with TRBD2. The trim removed 0 bases at V and 0 bases at J, leaving 2 bases unmatched. The CDR3 is 16 amino acids. Germline lookup yields CDR1 DFQATT and CDR2 SNEGSKA (reference sequence). Here the CDR3 reads CSARDPSGSSYNEQFF. Here the CDR3 DNA reads TGCAGTGCTAGAGATCCTAGCGGGAGCTCCTACAATGAGCAGTTCTTC.

This clonotype turned up a few times. This clone may be a read error of a much larger clone one base away. V is TRBV6-5 and J is TRBJ2-1; perhaps TRBD1 as D (6 bases). CDR1 MNHEY and CDR2 SVGAGI come from the germline V gene. This CDR3 is built from 17 residues. This CDR3 is CANSYSMGASRVYEQFF. In nucleotides, the CDR3 is TGTGCCAACAGTTACTCGATGGGGGCTAGCCGGGTTTATGAGCAGTTCTTC.

In its sample, this clonotype was seen many times. The genes are TRBV2 and TRBJ2-7, with D possibly being TRBD2 (6 bases). This CDR3 comprises 15 residues. Germline assignment: CDR1 SNHLY and CDR2 FYNNEI. V gave up 4 bases and J gave up 2 bases, with 15 bases separating them. The CDR3 coding sequence is TGTGCCAGCAGTGGAACTAGCACTCCAGCCTACGAGCAGTACTTC. Residues: CASSGTSTPAYEQYF.

This clonotype was counted only a few times. The rearrangement uses TRBV28 and TRBJ2-1; 9 bases are shared with TRBD1. Germline lookup yields CDR1 MDHEN and CDR2 SYDVKM. This CDR3 contains 15 residues. The V segment lost 5 bases and the J segment 8 bases; nucleotides outside the gene matches: 10. CDR3 DNA: TGTGCCAGCAGTCCTCGGACAGGGGCTGACCATGAGCAGTTCTTC. Translation: CASSPRTGADHEQFF.

Details on this clonotype: At one of its ends the junction is not consistent with the germline gene, which may arise from a read error. The chain uses TRBV7-2 and TRBJ2-7; D might be TRBD1 (6 bases). The CDR3 length is 15 residues. The germline V gene encodes CDR1 SGHTA and CDR2 FQGNSA. The CDR3 region has the DNA TGTGCCAGTAGCTTAGCTACAGGGAGCCCCTACGAGCAGTACTTC. Translated, it gives CASSLATGSPYEQYF.

In this sample, this clonotype turned up many times. The chain joins TRBV5-1 to TRBJ2-5, with D uncertain. CDR1 is SGHRS and CDR2 is YFSETQ in the germline V gene. V lost 0 bases and J 1 base, leaving 7 bases between the germline ends. This CDR3 is 14 amino acids long. The CDR3 sequence: CASSLEPSQETQYF. Here the CDR3 DNA reads TGCGCCAGCAGCTTGGAACCCAGCCAAGAGACCCAGTACTTC.

With respect to this clonotype: A much larger clone lies a single base off, so this may be a read error. Because the CDR3 is missing its conserved closing phenylalanine or tryptophan, this is likely a read error. The V and J genes are TRBV19 and TRBJ1-5, with 8 bases lining up with TRBD1. Per the germline V gene, CDR1 is LNHDA and CDR2 is SQIVND (reference sequence). The CDR3 totals 14 residues. Losses at the gene ends were 6 bases for V and 6 bases for J; bases not matched to a gene: 7. The CDR3 bases are TGTGCCAGTAGCGAAACAGGGGGGCGTCAGCCCCAGCATCTT. Translation: CASSETGGRQPQHL.

Many counts were recorded for this clonotype. This sequence joins TRBV12-3 or TRBV12-4 and TRBJ2-7; 11 bases align to TRBD1. CDR3 size: 15 residues. V lost 6 bases to trimming and J lost 3 bases; unmatched junction nucleotides: 7. In DNA, the CDR3 is TGTGCCAGCAGACGGTCTGGGACAGGGGGCTACGAGCAGTACTTC. Translating it yields CASRRSGTGGYEQYF.

As concerns this clonotype: A much larger clone lies a single base off, so this may be a read error. The chain links TRBV5-1 to TRBJ2-3, with D unclear. Deletions cut 2 bases from V and 2 bases from J, with 18 bases between. Germline loops: CDR1 SGHRS, CDR2 YFSETQ. The length of the CDR3 is 17 residues. For the CDR3, the DNA is TGCGCCAGCAGCTTTGGCCTCAGGTGGTGGGACACAGATACGCAGTATTTT. It encodes CASSFGLRWWDTDTQYF.